Listed below are T cell receptor beta chains from one sample, sequenced in a study of cytomegalovirus exposure and HLA in healthy donors. This table comes from immunoSEQ multiplex PCR, and its TCRdb copy is limited to in-frame clones, with some not included. The table for this sample gives about 170,000 clones. Sequencing was carried out using PBMCs. These receptors were collected from a woman in her sixties in good health and CMV-seronegative. Each CDR3 is given with its conserved first and last residue. The order of the fields is D gene, V gene, J gene, CDR3 protein, CDR3 DNA. A D gene is named only where the DNA matches it firmly.

D: NA; V: TRBV30; J: TRBJ1-5; CDR3: CAWSATGSQPQHF; DNA: TGTGCCTGGAGTGCCACAGGGAGTCAGCCCCAGCATTTT
D: NA; V: TRBV7-6; J: TRBJ2-5; CDR3: CASSLAAGLETQYF; DNA: TGTGCCAGCAGCTTAGCGGCGGGGTTAGAGACCCAGTACTTC
D: TRBD2; V: TRBV29-1; J: TRBJ2-3; CDR3: CSVASGSRVDTQYF; DNA: TGCAGCGTTGCTAGCGGGAGCAGAGTAGATACGCAGTATTTT
D: TRBD1; V: TRBV11-1; J: TRBJ1-2; CDR3: CASGLGGSGTDYGYTF; DNA: TGTGCCAGCGGCCTGGGGGGCTCCGGGACAGACTATGGCTACACCTTC
D: NA; V: TRBV7-5; J: TRBJ2-3; CDR3: CVRSLPTQIHSDTQYF; DNA: TGTGTCAGAAGCTTACCGACACAGATTCATTCAGATACGCAGTATTTT
D: NA; V: TRBV5-4; J: TRBJ2-1; CDR3: CASSSGGTGTISYNEQFF; DNA: TGTGCCAGCAGCTCGGGGGGAACAGGGACCATTTCGTACAATGAGCAGTTCTTC
D: TRBD2; V: TRBV29-1; J: TRBJ2-2; CDR3: CSVSGRQNTGELFF; DNA: TGCAGCGTTAGCGGGAGGCAGAACACCGGGGAGCTGTTTTTT
D: NA; V: TRBV19; J: TRBJ1-5; CDR3: CASSIRVDQPQHF; DNA: TGTGCCAGTAGTATCAGGGTGGATCAGCCCCAGCATTTT
D: NA; V: TRBV5-1; J: TRBJ2-7; CDR3: CASSFPGGASYEQYF; DNA: TGCGCCAGCAGCTTTCCGGGGGGCGCGTCCTACGAGCAGTACTTC
D: NA; V: TRBV29-1; J: TRBJ2-2; CDR3: CSVEEGGWNTGELFF; DNA: TGCAGCGTTGAAGAAGGCGGCTGGAACACCGGGGAGCTGTTTTTT
D: TRBD2; V: TRBV19; J: TRBJ2-5; CDR3: CASSMSSGNQETQYF; DNA: TGTGCCAGTAGTATGAGTAGCGGGAATCAAGAGACCCAGTACTTC
D: TRBD2; V: TRBV7-6; J: TRBJ2-3; CDR3: CASSLLAAITDTQYF; DNA: TGTGCCAGCAGCTTACTAGCGGCAATCACAGATACGCAGTATTTT
D: TRBD1; V: TRBV7-2; J: TRBJ1-2; CDR3: CASSRDRVSHTF; DNA: TGTGCCAGCAGCCGGGACAGGGTTTCTCACACCTTC
D: NA; V: TRBV11-2; J: TRBJ1-2; CDR3: CASSPIPLTDVEYGYTF; DNA: TGTGCCAGCAGCCCAATACCCCTGACAGATGTCGAATATGGCTACACCTTC
D: TRBD1; V: TRBV9; J: TRBJ1-5; CDR3: CASSVDGTGGNQPQHF; DNA: TGTGCCAGCAGCGTAGACGGGACAGGGGGCAATCAGCCCCAGCATTTT
D: TRBD2; V: TRBV19; J: TRBJ2-5; CDR3: CASSIERGGVETQYF; DNA: TGTGCCAGTAGTATTGAGCGGGGGGGCGTTGAGACCCAGTACTTC
D: TRBD2; V: TRBV10-3; J: TRBJ2-1; CDR3: CAISESGTGGSYNEQFF; DNA: TGTGCCATCAGTGAGTCGGGAACGGGGGGCTCCTACAATGAGCAGTTCTTC
D: TRBD2; V: TRBV11-2; J: TRBJ2-3; CDR3: CASSLLGTSGRATDTQYF; DNA: TGTGCCAGCAGCTTATTAGGGACTAGCGGGAGGGCCACAGATACGCAGTATTTT
D: NA; V: TRBV5-6; J: TRBJ1-1; CDR3: CASSLRRPMNTEAFF; DNA: TGTGCCAGCAGCTTGAGGAGGCCGATGAACACTGAAGCTTTCTTT
D: TRBD1; V: TRBV7-9; J: TRBJ1-1; CDR3: CASSLRQGPNTEAFF; DNA: TGTGCCAGCAGCTTACGACAGGGTCCGAACACTGAAGCTTTCTTT
D: TRBD2; V: TRBV4-1; J: TRBJ2-5; CDR3: CASSKTSFQETQYF; DNA: TGCGCCAGCAGCAAGACTAGCTTCCAAGAGACCCAGTACTTC
D: NA; V: TRBV7-3; J: TRBJ2-3; CDR3: CASSSTSRTDTQYF; DNA: TGTGCCAGCAGCTCGACTTCCCGCACAGATACGCAGTATTTT
D: NA; V: TRBV27; J: TRBJ1-2; CDR3: CASSLAGYGYTF; DNA: TGTGCCAGCAGTTTAGCGGGATATGGCTACACCTTC
D: TRBD1; V: TRBV7-3; J: TRBJ2-5; CDR3: CASSLSGTGETQYF; DNA: TGTGCCAGCAGCTTATCCGGGACAGGGGAGACCCAGTACTTC
D: NA; V: TRBV27; J: TRBJ2-6; CDR3: CASSQRRDYLSGANVLTF; DNA: TGTGCCAGCAGTCAAAGGCGGGATTACCTCTCTGGGGCCAACGTCCTGACTTTC
D: TRBD1; V: TRBV9; J: TRBJ1-6; CDR3: CASSVGGQGNSPLHF; DNA: TGTGCCAGCAGCGTAGGCGGACAGGGTAATTCACCCCTCCACTTT
D: NA; V: TRBV14; J: TRBJ2-7; CDR3: CASSQDFGDNSREQYF; DNA: TGTGCCAGCAGCCAAGATTTCGGTGATAATAGCCGCGAGCAGTACTTC
D: NA; V: TRBV2; J: TRBJ2-7; CDR3: CASKLGDTVSYEQYF; DNA: TGTGCCAGCAAGCTTGGGGACACCGTCTCCTACGAGCAGTACTTC
D: TRBD1; V: TRBV18; J: TRBJ2-6; CDR3: CASSPLSGTALSGANVLTF; DNA: TGTGCCAGCTCACCACTTTCCGGGACAGCCCTTTCTGGGGCCAACGTCCTGACTTTC
D: NA; V: TRBV7-9; J: TRBJ1-1; CDR3: CASSLQASNTEAFF; DNA: TGTGCCAGCAGCTTACAGGCGTCGAACACTGAAGCTTTCTTT
D: TRBD1; V: TRBV5-6; J: TRBJ1-2; CDR3: CASCVVSDRVYGYTF; DNA: TGTGCCAGCTGCGTCGTGTCGGACAGGGTGTATGGCTACACCTTC
D: TRBD1; V: TRBV29-1; J: TRBJ2-7; CDR3: CSVDTGDRGSYEQYF; DNA: TGCAGCGTTGATACAGGGGACAGAGGCTCCTACGAGCAGTACTTC
D: TRBD1; V: TRBV27; J: TRBJ1-6; CDR3: CASTNRGTRDSPLHF; DNA: TGTGCCAGCACCAACAGGGGAACTCGGGATTCACCCCTCCACTTT
D: NA; V: TRBV7-6; J: TRBJ1-1; CDR3: CASSQLVGGGGRDTEAFF; DNA: TGTGCCAGCAGCCAGCTAGTGGGGGGCGGGGGGCGAGACACTGAAGCTTTCTTT
D: TRBD1; V: TRBV30; J: TRBJ1-5; CDR3: CAVQGEGNQPQHF; DNA: TGTGCGGTACAGGGGGAGGGCAATCAGCCCCAGCATTTT
D: NA; V: TRBV5-5; J: TRBJ2-7; CDR3: CASSLSGTQYF; DNA: TGTGCCAGCAGCTTGTCGGGAACCCAGTACTTC
D: NA; V: TRBV18; J: TRBJ2-4; CDR3: CASSPVEGGTKNIQYF; DNA: TGTGCCAGCTCTCCGGTGGAGGGGGGGACCAAAAACATTCAGTACTTC
D: NA; V: TRBV9; J: TRBJ1-5; CDR3: CASSPRRDSNQPQHF; DNA: TGTGCCAGCAGCCCCCGCAGGGATAGCAATCAGCCCCAGCATTTT
D: NA; V: TRBV18; J: TRBJ1-1; CDR3: CASSPRDRGTEAFF; DNA: TGTGCCAGCTCACCAAGGGATCGGGGGACTGAAGCTTTCTTT
D: TRBD2; V: TRBV7-9; J: TRBJ2-3; CDR3: CASSLMGGPDTQYF; DNA: TGTGCCAGCAGCTTAATGGGAGGGCCAGATACGCAGTATTTT
D: TRBD2; V: TRBV28; J: TRBJ2-1; CDR3: CASSPNLAGVNEQFF; DNA: TGTGCCAGCAGTCCTAATTTAGCGGGAGTCAATGAGCAGTTCTTC
D: NA; V: TRBV5-6; J: TRBJ1-1; CDR3: CASSESGTSNTEAFF; DNA: TGTGCCAGCAGCGAATCCGGGACTTCGAACACTGAAGCTTTCTTT
D: NA; V: TRBV6-1; J: TRBJ1-3; CDR3: CATVRRDTIYF; DNA: TGTGCCACTGTTCGGAGAGACACCATATATTTT
D: TRBD1; V: TRBV5-1; J: TRBJ1-4; CDR3: CASSLGDSGGGEKLFF; DNA: TGCGCCAGCAGCTTGGGAGATTCAGGGGGAGGTGAAAAACTGTTTTTT
D: TRBD2; V: TRBV4-2; J: TRBJ2-7; CDR3: CASSQDFRQRETYEQYF; DNA: TGTGCCAGCAGCCAAGATTTCCGCCAGCGGGAGACCTACGAGCAGTACTTC
D: TRBD1; V: TRBV28; J: TRBJ1-1; CDR3: CASSPPGTGWNTEAFF; DNA: TGTGCCAGCAGTCCACCCGGGACAGGGTGGAACACTGAAGCTTTCTTT
D: NA; V: TRBV2; J: TRBJ1-6; CDR3: CASRGTWGNSPLHF; DNA: TGTGCCAGCCGGGGGACTTGGGGTAATTCACCCCTCCACTTT
D: NA; V: TRBV9; J: TRBJ1-2; CDR3: CASSVAGLGYTF; DNA: TGTGCCAGCAGCGTGGCAGGGCTTGGCTACACCTTC